This record covers a single T cell receptor beta chain. Its antigen is as yet unknown. The data belong to a study of T-cell memory formation after mild COVID-19. Study-wide context: Largely, TCR clusters stayed within a single donor. Broader study findings: The study found balanced CD4/CD8 in clones contracting day 15 to 85 and a CD4+ lean in later expanders. Pre-infection memory carried some responding clones, suggesting that cross-reactive memory joined.

Constant-segment primers were used for 5'RACE, and the resulting TCR alpha and TCR beta cDNA libraries carried sample barcodes and UMIs. One entry per CDR3 protein, called by TCRdb with MiXCR from the 5' RACE reads. The table lists 470,000 or so distinct CDR3 sequences, roughly 18% of them singletons. The origin of this receptor is an adult woman who had mild COVID-19 (a few samples of this study predate the infection). Cell type and time point are not known. Sequences were obtained from PBMCs or a T cell subset sorted from them (not recorded which).

The CDR3 here is CASSFYTLDSYEQYF. The CDR3 bases are TGCGCCAGCAGCTTCTACACGTTAGACTCCTACGAGCAGTACTTC. This sequence joins TRBV5-1 and TRBJ2-7; D not certain. The ends were cut back, 2 bases at V and 0 bases at J, with 12 bases in the middle. The CDR3 runs to 15 residues. Looked up from germline, CDR1 is SGHRS and CDR2 is YFSETQ.